This T cell receptor (beta chain) is from a study of Graves' ophthalmopathy and Graves' hyperthyroidism (dated by TCRdb to between 2018 and 2020). General notes on the study: A patient counted as having stable hyperthyroidism if there was no progression to ophthalmopathy within 18 months of follow-up. The study used signatures of the TCR beta repertoire to tell Graves' ophthalmopathy apart from Graves' hyperthyroidism and to predict which patients would progress to ophthalmopathy. In total, some 130 blood samples were TCR-sequenced: around 42 ophthalmopathy, some 80 hyperthyroidism and some 17 hyperthyroidism-to-ophthalmopathy patients. To explore V-J signatures that distinguish ophthalmopathy from hyperthyroidism, a discovery set of about a hundred patients was enrolled, made up of about 40 with ophthalmopathy and around 57 with stable hyperthyroidism. The independent validation cohort included approximately 19 hyperthyroidism patients plus 17 patients who later progressed from hyperthyroidism to ophthalmopathy. In roughly six hyperthyroidism patients, T-cell repertoires of thyroid tissue and blood were compared. After sampling, hyperthyroidism patients received methimazole starting at 30 mg daily, and ophthalmopathy patients received high-dose intravenous methylprednisolone.

For repertoire sequencing, TCR beta CDR3 regions were amplified from RNA transcripts. The first round of RT-PCR was done with HTBI primers and the Qiagen OneStep RT-PCR kit, and was followed by a second round of multiplex PCR, then size selection and purification. Sequencing of the libraries was carried out on an Illumina HiSeq2000 in paired-end mode with 100 bp reads. Per the original workflow: SOAPnuke was used to process the reads, throwing out any read that had adapters, had uncalled bases, had a mean Phred below 15, or lacked an exact constant-primer or identifier match. COPE v1.2.5 was used to merge the high-quality paired reads. Each unique nucleotide sequence was defined as a clonotype, and clonotypes were aligned to IMGT TRB V, D and J references with MiTCR v1.1. Only V-J combinations with frequency above 0.0001 were analysed, covering about 99% of repertoires. A TCR clonal expansion and chaos score per V-J combination was defined as the ratio of F50 clonal expansion to chaos observed in the TCRdist matrix. Welch's t-statistics and random forest were used to reduce features to about a dozen V-J combinations, which were fed into a naive Bayes classifier. Thyroid-blood repertoire similarity was quantified with the Morisita-Horn index. TCRdb reworked the public reads: Q25 trimming with fastp, MiXCR clone assembly, productive beta chains retained. Every entry covers one CDR3 protein and lists the most common genes and DNA from its rows. V and J calls and clone size were set by TCRdb, not the authors. This sample lists 900,000 to 1,200,000 distinct CDR3 sequences; less than 45% were detected once. The biggest ten clones account for approximately 12% of the sample.

What the work shows at the level of the full study, not this receptor alone: Ophthalmopathy was separated from stable hyperthyroidism by the 13-signature model with roughly 90% sensitivity and around 81% specificity in cross-validation and with 80%/75% in the test set. Most expanded thyroid clonotypes with frequency above 0.001 were also detected in blood, suggesting blood repertoires may reflect the thyroid immune response. In validation, the model predicted ophthalmopathy progression with about 64% sensitivity and around 72% specificity; around twelve predicted patients were CT-confirmed with GO in a median of about 6.1 months. No statistical method was used to set the sample size in advance, and the investigators knew which group each participant was assigned to.

There are many counts of this clonotype. Its antigen remains undetermined. The record has no base qualities; no much larger clone is one base away. Patients with hyperthyroidism were aged 18 to 65 years, had been newly diagnosed, and had a disease duration of less than 2 months. Patients with other autoimmune diseases, uncontrolled infections, pregnancy or lactation were excluded. Clinical symptoms, serum thyroxine, TRAb, thyroid ultrasound and orbital computed tomography formed the basis of the diagnosis. Total RNA was extracted using Trizol reagent, and RNA quality was checked on an Agilent 2100 Bioanalyzer. The origin of this receptor is an adult man with Graves' hyperthyroidism. Source material: peripheral blood or thyroid tissue (not recorded which).

This receptor carries the CDR3 CASSVLTSAKETQYF. At the DNA level, the sequence is TGTGCCAGCAGCGTCTTGACTAGCGCGAAAGAGACCCAGTACTTC. The chain is made from TRBV9 and TRBJ2-5; 8 middle bases align to TRBD2. From cysteine to phenylalanine, the CDR3 is 15 amino acids long. Only the CDR3 portion is preserved as DNA: 45 bases, with reading frame beginning at the first base. The germline V gene supplies CDR1 SGDLS and CDR2 YYNGEE. V is cut back by 2 bases and J by 3 bases, with 6 bases in the junction unmatched.